The 5 T cell receptor beta chains below all came from one sample that was sequenced in a study of CD8+ T cells in alopecia areata. Reverse transcribed after extraction, RNA yielded cDNA as the sequencing template. The method was immunoSEQ multiplex PCR; TCRdb's version includes in-frame clones alone and lacks a portion of them. This sample has 100,000 to 150,000 clones, with less than 50% found just once. The specimen was NKG2D-low CD8+ T cells sorted from blood. Source of these receptors: a human donor with alopecia areata.

The V call is TRBV9, the J call TRBJ2-3, with TRBD2 matching over 7 bases. In germline, CDR1 is SGDLS, CDR2 YYNGEE. The CDR3 covers 14 residues. The ends lost 7 bases at V and 0 bases at J; junction bases unmatched: 5. Here the CDR3 DNA reads TGTGCCAGCCGGGGGGATTGGAGCACAGATACGCAGTATTTT. Translating gives CASRGDWSTDTQYF.

The chain recombines TRBV27 with TRBJ2-7; the match to TRBD1 covers 8 bases. The CDR3 loop spans 15 amino acids. Germline loops: CDR1 MNHEY, CDR2 SMNVEV (reference sequence). The ends lost 2 bases at V and 2 bases at J; junction bases unmatched: 5. The CDR3 nucleotides are TGTGCCAGCAGTTTAAGGCCAGGGGGCACCTACGAGCAGTACTTC. Its protein is CASSLRPGGTYEQYF.

The chain carries TRBV5-1 and TRBJ2-2; maybe TRBD2 (6 bases). Between the trimmed V and J ends, which lost 9 bases and 3 bases, there was a span of 9 bases. There are 12 residues in the CDR3. Per the germline V gene, CDR1 is SGHRS and CDR2 is YFSETQ. The CDR3 protein is CATPGDTGELFF. The CDR3 bases are TGCGCCACCCCGGGGGACACCGGGGAGCTGTTTTTT.

This rearrangement joins TRBV27 to TRBJ2-3; D unclear. The V gene lost 5 bases and the J gene lost 4 bases, with 7 bases spanning the gap. CDR3 length: 12 amino acids. Germline assignment: CDR1 MNHEY and CDR2 SMNVEV (reference sequence). CDR3 loop: CASSPFPDTQYF. As DNA, the CDR3 is TGTGCCAGCAGTCCATTCCCAGATACGCAGTATTTT.

A few counts support this clone. The CDR3 region has the DNA TGTGCCAGCAGGACAGATGATTTACCCATGGATACGCAGTATTTT. This encodes CASRTDDLPMDTQYF. The V and J genes are TRBV28 and TRBJ2-3, with D perhaps matching TRBD1 (5 bases). The germline V and J ends were trimmed by 6 bases and 6 bases, with 19 bases remaining between them. The CDR3 sequence is 15 residues long. Germline-derived CDR1 and CDR2 are MDHEN and SYDVKM.